Sequencing of this TCR beta chain was carried out in a study of cytomegalovirus exposure and HLA in healthy donors. For the study at large: About 85 million unique TCRs from HLA-typed donors were held in an early release of data. Findings and caveats of the study: Usually a TCR sequence was rare, but some public TCRs were found in many donors.

PCR was performed using 60 Vbeta and 13 Jbeta primers. Using immunoSEQ multiplex PCR, the repertoire was profiled, and TCRdb retains in-frame clones only, with some absent. The repertoire holds approximately 210,000 clones, roughly four fifths seen once, with about 1.8% in the top ten. Concerning this clone: Its antigen is unknown.

Material for sequencing was PBMCs. The receptor comes from a man between 18 and 35 years old in good health and CMV-seronegative.

The CDR3 is CSVEPGYPANEQFF. The DNA for the CDR3 is TGCAGCGTTGAACCGGGATATCCCGCGAATGAGCAGTTCTTC. The gene calls are TRBV29-1 and TRBJ2-1; D is perhaps TRBD2 (5 bases). The germline V gene encodes CDR1 SQVTM and CDR2 ANQGSEA. V was shortened by 2 bases and J by 7 bases, with 15 bases between the two germline ends. This CDR3 is built from 14 residues.